This T cell receptor (beta chain) was documented in a study of T cells in Graves' hyperthyroidism and ophthalmopathy. Study-level results: Blood also carried most thyroid clonotypes expanded above 0.001.

Exclusion of patients followed from uncontrolled infection, other autoimmune disease, pregnancy or lactation. Diagnosis rested on symptoms, serum thyroxine and TRAb, thyroid ultrasound, and orbital computed tomography. Fresh peripheral blood, approximately 10 ml, was the source of the PBMCs. Amplification yielded TCR beta CDR3 regions, with RNA transcripts as the source. The HTBI primer set drove a first-round RT-PCR of the TCR CDR3. TCRdb re-called the multiplex PCR reads with MiXCR, one entry per CDR3 protein. In the table there are 480,000 or so distinct CDR3 sequences, over 13% of which are singletons. A remark on this clonotype: What it binds is not known.

The length of the CDR3 is 15 residues. CDR1 is DFQATT and CDR2 is SNEGSKA in the germline V gene (reference sequence). V shed 0 bases and J 5 bases; nucleotides not matched to a gene: 7. The chain uses TRBV20-1 and TRBJ1-5; TRBD1 aligns across 7 bases. The sequence derives from a woman aged 18-29 years with Graves' hyperthyroidism. Sequenced sample: blood. CDR3: CSARDPAGGDQPQHF. The CDR3 bases are TGCAGTGCTAGAGATCCGGCAGGGGGAGATCAGCCCCAGCATTTT.